This section outlines one TCR beta chain sequence together with its context. Authors' methods: Estimated nucleated cell counts came from reference gene primer amplification. Assay: immunoSEQ multiplex PCR; the TCRdb copy retains only in-frame clones and omits some. The DNA was the basis for D and trimming; V, J and clone size are from that table. This table has hundreds of thousands of clones, approximately 80% appearing once. The data derive from a study of blood T cell repertoires in COVID-19. Study background: From the United States, Italy and Spain came samples of acute and convalescent COVID-19. T cells, B-cell-depleted T cells, or PBMCs supplied cDNA or gDNA.

Trimming cost V 5 bases and J 3 bases, with 19 bases left between them. Germline CDR1 reads MNHEY; CDR2 reads SVGEGT. The CDR3 totals 17 residues. The chain links TRBV6-2 or TRBV6-3 to TRBJ2-2, with D possibly TRBD2 on 7 matching bases. The specimen sequenced was peripheral blood. This receptor was taken from a woman of 80 years or more with COVID-19, enrolled during active disease. As DNA, the CDR3 is TGTGCCAGCAGTCGGGGGGCCGGGACTACCCACACCGGGGAGCTGTTTTTT. Protein: CASSRGAGTTHTGELFF.